The present T cell receptor beta chain was sequenced within a study of CD8 T cells in ankylosing spondylitis. Findings and caveats of the study: For ankylosing spondylitis blood, a TCR beta motif of about eight highly homologous variants appeared characteristic.

The CDR3 runs 15 residues. CDR1 and CDR2 (germline): ENHRY, SYGVKD. The V and J ends lost 8 bases and 0 bases, in that order; junction bases with no gene match: 10. Quantitative 5'-RACE with molecular barcodes produced the TCR beta libraries. TCRdb re-derived calls from the 5' RACE reads in MiXCR, one entry per CDR3 protein. In the table there are 200,000 to 300,000 distinct CDR3 sequences, 20% to 30% of which are singletons. This clonotype was found many times. No antigen is known for it. This receptor was obtained from a male donor with ankylosing spondylitis or in good health (not recorded which). The sample comprised blood, either unsorted or a sorted T cell fraction (not recorded which). The rearrangement uses TRBV10-3 and TRBJ2-7; TRBD1 aligns across 7 bases. The CDR3 coding sequence is TGTGCCATCGAAGCCAACAGGGGAAGCTCCTACGAGCAGTACTTC. The encoded protein is CAIEANRGSSYEQYF.